The next 5 T cell receptor beta chains were all read from a single sample in a study of blood T cells in healthy people across ages. The second PCR ran roughly 6 to 11 cycles with a sample-barcoded 5' primer and J-beta primers. A single record per CDR3 protein comes from TCRdb applying MiXCR to the 5' RACE reads. The table has about 730,000 distinct CDR3 sequences, roughly two fifths seen once. The specimen sequenced was blood. Receptor source: a woman aged 60-75 years in good health.

The gene calls are TRBV3-1 and TRBJ1-1; D not certain. This CDR3 comprises 13 residues. CDR1 and CDR2 from the germline V gene are LGHDT and YNNKEL (reference sequence). Trimming removed 5 bases at V and 1 base at J, with 8 bases between. CDR3 residues: CASSDGTNTEAFF. The CDR3 nucleotides read TGTGCCAGCAGCGACGGTACGAACACTGAAGCTTTCTTT.

This clonotype was counted a few times. V usage is TRBV3-1 and J usage is TRBJ2-1; tentative D call: TRBD1 (7 bases). Trimming removed 5 bases from V and 8 bases from J, with 19 bases in between. Looked up from germline, CDR1 is LGHDT and CDR2 is YNNKEL (reference sequence). The CDR3 runs to 15 residues. As DNA, the CDR3 is TGTGCCAGCAGCGACCAGGACAGGCCGGGGGATGAGCAGTTCTTC. Its translation is CASSDQDRPGDEQFF.

This sequence joins TRBV12-3 or TRBV12-4 and TRBJ1-1; 7 bases fit TRBD1. V was pared by 6 bases and J by 0 bases, with 10 bases of the junction left unmatched. The length of the CDR3 is 16 residues. CDR3 region: CASSRGTDFMNTEAFF. The CDR3 DNA reads TGTGCCAGCAGCCGCGGGACAGACTTTATGAACACTGAAGCTTTCTTT.

The J gene is TRBJ2-3, the V gene TRBV5-1; 9 bases match TRBD2. Germline V lookup: CDR1 SGHRS, CDR2 YFSETQ. This CDR3 comprises 16 residues. The V segment lost 0 bases and the J segment 6 bases; nucleotides outside the gene matches: 8. The CDR3 is CASSLAFASGTDTQYF. The CDR3 nucleotides are TGCGCCAGCAGCTTGGCCTTCGCTAGCGGGACGGATACGCAGTATTTT.

This clonotype was counted only a few times. J is TRBJ2-3 and V is TRBV20-1; no reliable D call. Looked up from germline, CDR1 is DFQATT and CDR2 is SNEGSKA (reference sequence). This CDR3 comprises 13 residues. Trimming cost V 5 bases and J 0 bases, with 9 bases left between them. The CDR3: CSAPRGSTDTQYF. The CDR3 DNA sequence: TGCAGTGCTCCCCGCGGAAGCACAGATACGCAGTATTTT.